This T cell receptor beta chain is from a study of early T cells in non-severe SARS-CoV-2 infection. The wider study: Unsorted whole-blood RNA was sequenced in bulk, leaving chains unpaired.

The CDR3 spans 15 residues. The table lists this clonotype with many counts. TCRdb redid the calling of the 5' RACE reads with MiXCR, one entry per CDR3 protein. This repertoire shows 35,000 to 50,000 distinct CDR3 sequences, 5.5% found once; its top ten account for 4% to 4.5%. Sequenced here: whole blood, sampled at baseline. The genes are TRBV12-2 and TRBJ2-7; the D call of TRBD1 is as the table states it, not checked on the DNA. TRBV12-2 is given as a pseudogene. This TCR derives from an adult who was a healthcare worker with PCR-confirmed SARS-CoV-2 infection or an uninfected control (not recorded which). CDR3 sequence (DNA): TGTGCAAGTCGCTTCATGGGACAGGGGGTTTACGAGCAGTACTTC. Its protein product is CASRFMGQGVYEQYF.